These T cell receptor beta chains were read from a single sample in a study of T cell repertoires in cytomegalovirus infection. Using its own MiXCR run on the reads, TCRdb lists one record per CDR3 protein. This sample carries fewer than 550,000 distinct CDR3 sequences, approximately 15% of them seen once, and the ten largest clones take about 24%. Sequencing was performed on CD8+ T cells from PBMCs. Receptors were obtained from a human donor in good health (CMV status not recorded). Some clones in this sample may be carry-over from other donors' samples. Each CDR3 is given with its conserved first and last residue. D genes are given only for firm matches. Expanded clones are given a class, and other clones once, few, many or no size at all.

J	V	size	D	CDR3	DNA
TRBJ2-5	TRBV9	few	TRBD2	CASSVASGQETQYF	TGTGCCAGCAGCGTAGCTAGCGGACAAGAGACCCAGTACTTC
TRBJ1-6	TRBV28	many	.	CASSVGEGNSPLHF	TGTGCCAGCAGTGTCGGGGAAGGCAATTCACCCCTCCACTTT
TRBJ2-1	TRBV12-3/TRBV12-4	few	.	CASSVKAEGVDNEQFF	TGTGCCAGCAGCGTTAAAGCGGAGGGAGTCGACAATGAGCAGTTCTTC
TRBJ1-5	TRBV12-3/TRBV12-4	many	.	CASSPQGNSNQPQHF	TGTGCCAGCAGCCCGCAGGGGAACAGCAATCAGCCCCAGCATTTT
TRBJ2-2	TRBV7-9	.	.	CASTNRGSNTGELFF	TGTGCCAGCACCAACCGAGGATCGAACACCGGGGAGCTGTTTTTT
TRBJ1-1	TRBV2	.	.	CASPMNTEAFF	TGTGCCAGTCCGATGAACACTGAAGCTTTCTTT
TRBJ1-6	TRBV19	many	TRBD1	CASSTAWDRGMTLHF	TGTGCCAGTAGTACCGCGTGGGACAGGGGTATGACCCTCCACTTT
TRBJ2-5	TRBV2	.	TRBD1	CASSAYRGLETQYF	TGTGCCAGCAGTGCTTACAGGGGGCTTGAGACCCAGTACTTC
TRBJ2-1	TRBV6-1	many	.	CASSEWRDDYNEQFF	TGTGCCAGCAGTGAGTGGCGGGATGACTACAATGAGCAGTTCTTC
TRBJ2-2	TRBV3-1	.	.	CASSQEGWASRVPPGELFF	TGTGCCAGCAGCCAAGAGGGGTGGGCTAGCCGAGTCCCCCCGGGGGAGCTGTTTTTT
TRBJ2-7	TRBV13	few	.	CASSLGAGPAYEQYF	TGTGCCAGCAGCTTGGGGGCGGGGCCCGCCTACGAGCAGTACTTC
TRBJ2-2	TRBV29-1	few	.	CSVEDLGLGTGELFF	TGCAGCGTTGAAGATCTCGGGCTGGGCACCGGGGAGCTGTTTTTT
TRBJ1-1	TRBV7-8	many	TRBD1	CASSPRPGGITEAFF	TGTGCCAGCAGCCCCCGTCCAGGGGGGATAACTGAAGCTTTCTTT
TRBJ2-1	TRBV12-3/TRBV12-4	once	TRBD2	CASSLRLAGKYNERFF	TGTGCCAGCAGCCTTCGACTAGCGGGGAAGTACAATGAGCGGTTCTTC
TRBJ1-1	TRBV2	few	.	CASRRETYTETEAFF	TGTGCCAGCCGAAGGGAAACCTATACGGAGACTGAAGCTTTCTTT
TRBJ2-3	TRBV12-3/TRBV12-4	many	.	CASRPGTAGPDTQYF	TGTGCCAGCAGACCTGGGACAGCGGGGCCAGATACGCAGTATTTT
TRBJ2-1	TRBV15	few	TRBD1	CATSRSGAWTGEQFF	TGTGCCACCAGCAGATCCGGGGCCTGGACAGGTGAGCAGTTCTTC
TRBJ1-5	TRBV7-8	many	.	CASSPIAGDPDYRNQPQHF	TGTGCCAGCAGCCCTATAGCGGGGGACCCTGACTATAGGAATCAGCCCCAGCATTTT
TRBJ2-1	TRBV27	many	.	CASIPASAGSYNEQFF	TGTGCCAGCATTCCCGCTAGCGCGGGGTCCTACAATGAGCAGTTCTTC
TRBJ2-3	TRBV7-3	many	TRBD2	CASSYGLAGAPGTDTQYF	TGTGCCAGCAGTTATGGACTAGCGGGGGCTCCGGGTACAGATACGCAGTATTTT
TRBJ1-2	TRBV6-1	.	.	CASVRGMGYTF	TGTGCCAGCGTACGGGGGATGGGCTACACCTTC
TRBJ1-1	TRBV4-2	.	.	CASSQDEADLNTEAFF	TGTGCCAGCAGCCAAGATGAAGCAGACCTGAACACTGAAGCTTTCTTT
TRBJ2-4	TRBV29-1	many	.	CSVEGGDENIQYF	TGCAGCGTTGAAGGAGGGGACGAAAACATTCAGTACTTC
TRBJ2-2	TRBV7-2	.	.	CASSLLGNTGGLFF	TGTGCCAGCAGCTTGTTGGGGAACACCGGGGGGCTGTTTTTT
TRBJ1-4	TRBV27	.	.	CASSLYGEDVNEKLFF	TGTGCCAGCAGTTTATACGGGGAAGACGTTAATGAAAAACTGTTTTTT
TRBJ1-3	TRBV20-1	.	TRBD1	CSASAGTGDAGNTIYF	TGCAGTGCTAGTGCCGGGACAGGGGACGCTGGAAACACCATATATTTT